This record looks at one TCR beta chain sequence and its context. Its antigen is undetermined. This sample stems from a study of T cell responses to AZD1222 COVID-19 vaccine. Overall study results and limits: Targets within unmutated variant regions were reportedly found for nearly half of spike-specific TCRs.

Here immunoSEQ multiplex PCR was the method, and the copy in TCRdb shows in-frame clones only, minus some. The sample has about 70,000 clones; just over 90% are singletons. Trimming removed 5 bases from V and 5 bases from J, with 15 bases in between. Germline V gene data show CDR1 as SGHAT and CDR2 as FQNNGV. CDR3 length: 14 residues. The TCR comes from an adult who received the AZD1222 COVID-19 vaccine. The specimen was peripheral blood, collected 28 days after the second AZD1222 dose. The J gene is TRBJ1-2, the V gene TRBV11-2; D call uncertain. In DNA, the CDR3 is TGTGCCAGCAGCCCCTTAGGGAGCCAGTATGGCTACACCTTC. It encodes CASSPLGSQYGYTF.